This TCR beta chain was sequenced in a study of cytomegalovirus exposure and HLA in healthy donors. Study-level information: The approximately 110 validation repertoires, a later analysis reported, used the same platform as the approximately 630 first-cohort repertoires. General observations from the study: Cytomegalovirus status, reportedly, was diagnosed with high specificity and sensitivity by the classifier. Subsequent analysis found a tendency for first-cohort TCR clusters to co-occur within the 95 to 150 validation repertoires.

As concerns this clone: Antigen: not known.

J gave up 1 base and V 4 bases, and 1 base lay outside the gene matches. The CDR3 contains 16 residues. The germline CDR1 and CDR2 sequences are MNHNS and SASEGT. Measured with immunoSEQ multiplex PCR; TCRdb has only the in-frame clones, and not every one. The data show 150,000 to 200,000 clones, with about 83% seen just once and over 1.3% held by the top ten. The sample taken for sequencing was PBMCs. This clonotype was sampled from a woman aged 18-29 years in good health and CMV-seronegative. This chain connects TRBV6-1 to TRBJ2-5, with 15 bases lining up with TRBD2. CDR3 bases: TGTGCCAGCAGTGCGGGACTAGCGGGGGGCCAAGAGACCCAGTACTTC. Its translation: CASSAGLAGGQETQYF.